These 27 T cell receptor beta chains were sequenced from one sample in a study of PD-1 blockade in classical Hodgkin lymphoma. Brentuximab vedotin exposure varied among the patients, all of whom had relapsed after autologous stem cell transplantation. Repertoires were generated with immunoSEQ multiplex PCR, while TCRdb's copy carries only in-frame clones and drops some. The table records over 20,000 clones, over 75% of them present only once. Sequencing was performed on peripheral blood mononuclear cells (PBMCs), taken at baseline. The origin of the receptors is a human donor with classical Hodgkin lymphoma.

V is TRBV30 and J is TRBJ2-7; D call uncertain. V lost 8 bases to trimming and J lost 1 base, with 15 bases between them. The germline CDR1 and CDR2 sequences are GTSNPN and SVGIG (reference sequence). The CDR3 totals 13 residues. The CDR3 reads CAATAEESYEQYF. CDR3 bases: TGTGCCGCTACGGCAGAAGAATCCTACGAGCAGTACTTC.

The chain couples TRBV5-5 to TRBJ2-1; D not certain. CDR1 SGHKS and CDR2 YYEKEE come from the germline V gene (reference sequence). V was cut by 0 bases and J by 7 bases, with 5 bases left in between. This CDR3 is 12 amino acids long. The CDR3 DNA sequence: TGTGCCAGCAGCTTGGAAAGTAATGAGCAGTTCTTC. The encoded protein is CASSLESNEQFF.

This clone came up once. J is TRBJ1-1 and V is TRBV5-1; TRBD1 aligns across 7 bases. The V gene's germline CDR1 is SGHRS and CDR2 YFSETQ. V lost 2 bases and J lost 2; bases outside the gene matches: 6. The CDR3 loop spans 15 amino acids. CDR3 loop: CASSLPGDSNTEAFF. The CDR3 DNA reads TGCGCCAGCAGCTTACCGGGGGACAGCAACACTGAAGCTTTCTTT.

The chain employs TRBV5-1 and TRBJ2-5; perhaps TRBD2 as D (6 bases). This CDR3 is 13 amino acids long. Trimming shortened V by 5 bases and J by 2 bases, and 10 bases separated the two germline ends. The germline V gene has CDR1 SGHRS and CDR2 YFSETQ. In nucleotides, the CDR3 is TGCGCCAGCAGGTCCGGGACTCAAGAGACCCAGTACTTC. Translated: CASRSGTQETQYF. The variable domain in full, completed from reference TRBV5-1 and TRBJ2-5, reads KAGVTQTPRYLIKTRGQQVTLSCSPISGHRSVSWYQQTPGQGLQFLFEYFSETQRNKGNFPGRFSGRQFSNSRSEMNVSTLELGDSALYLCASRSGTQETQYFGPGTRLLVL.

The chain uses TRBV6-6 and TRBJ2-7; 9 positions match TRBD2. There are 16 residues in the CDR3. Germline values: CDR1 MNHNY, CDR2 SVGAGI (reference sequence). The V gene end was trimmed by 0 bases and the J gene end by 0 bases; junction bases not matched to a gene: 3. The CDR3 DNA reads as TGTGCCAGCAGTTACTCGGTTAGCGGGGGCTCCTACGAGCAGTACTTC. As protein: CASSYSVSGGSYEQYF.

This clone was detected a few times. The J gene is TRBJ1-5, the V gene TRBV19; D is unresolved. CDR1 and CDR2 (germline): LNHDA, SQIVND (reference sequence). CDR3 length: 13 residues. V shed 3 bases and J shed 7 bases, with 10 bases lying between them. CDR3 nucleotides: TGTGCCAGTAGTATGTACCCTGGGCAGCCCCAGCATTTT. It encodes CASSMYPGQPQHF.

The chain couples TRBV5-1 to TRBJ1-6; D is undetermined. From germline, CDR1 is SGHRS and CDR2 YFSETQ. With 3 bases removed from V and 7 bases from J, the gap between germline ends came to 8 bases. CDR3 length equals 13 residues. CDR3 loop: CASSSGENSPLHF. For the CDR3, the DNA is TGCGCCAGCAGCTCTGGGGAGAATTCACCCCTCCACTTT.

The chain is built from TRBV9 and TRBJ1-4; unclear D gene. V lost 0 bases and J lost 8, with 11 bases in between. The CDR3 runs 14 residues. Per germline, CDR1 SGDLS and CDR2 YYNGEE. The CDR3 bases are TGTGCCAGCAGCGTAGATTTGCCATACGAAAAACTGTTTTTT. Protein sequence: CASSVDLPYEKLFF.

On this clone itself: A read error may account for a junction end that differs from germline. The rearrangement joins TRBV5-1 to TRBJ1-3; perhaps TRBD1 as D (6 bases). The CDR3 extends over 13 amino acids. Germline CDR1 is SGHRS and CDR2 is YFSETQ. CDR3 sequence reads: CASSLDSGAVKDF. CDR3 DNA sequence: TGCGCCAGCAGCTTGGATTCAGGGGCAGTAAAGGATTTT.

The chain joins TRBV29-1 to TRBJ2-3; TRBD2 agrees at 12 bases. The V gene's germline CDR1 is SQVTM and CDR2 ANQGSEA. J lost 0 bases, V lost 8 bases, and 9 bases had no gene match. CDR3 length: 16 residues. The CDR3 sequence is CSFRLAGVTSTDTQYF. The CDR3 bases are TGCAGCTTCCGACTAGCGGGGGTCACTAGCACAGATACGCAGTATTTT.

The sample holds a few counts of this clone. The V and J genes are TRBV7-9 and TRBJ1-6, with 9 nucleotides matching TRBD1. This CDR3 contains 16 residues. V shed 1 base and J 7 bases; nucleotides not matched to a gene: 5. Germline loops: CDR1 SEHNR, CDR2 FQNEAQ (reference sequence). The CDR3, as DNA: TGTGCCAGCAGCTTAGGTTTGGACAGGGGAAATTCACCCCTCCACTTT. Translating gives CASSLGLDRGNSPLHF.

This rearrangement joins TRBV30 to TRBJ1-2, with a weak D call TRBD1 (6 bases). V was shortened by 0 bases and J by 9 bases, with 29 bases between the two germline ends. The CDR3 covers 18 residues. Germline V CDR1 and CDR2: GTSNPN, SVGIG (reference sequence). The CDR3 protein is CAWSVRRGANMLRLRYTF. CDR3 in DNA: TGTGCCTGGAGTGTACGGAGGGGGGCGAACATGCTGCGGTTGCGCTACACCTTC. Full variable domain (outside the CDR3, taken from reference TRBV30 and TRBJ1-2): SQTIHQWPATLVQPVGSPLSLECTVEGTSNPNLYWYRQAAGRGLQLLFYSVGIGQISSEVPQNLSASRPQDRQFILSSKKLLLSDSGFYLCAWSVRRGANMLRLRYTFGSGTRLTVV.

Only one count was recorded for this clone. The chain employs TRBV6-6 and TRBJ1-1; 8 bases are shared with TRBD1. Per germline, CDR1 MNHNY and CDR2 SVGAGI (reference sequence). Unmatched junction bases numbered 9, after V lost 6 bases and J lost 0 bases. This CDR3 spans 16 amino acids. CDR3 DNA: TGTGCCAGCAGAACCGGGACAGGCTTCATGAACACTGAAGCTTTCTTT. This codes for CASRTGTGFMNTEAFF.

For this clone: An end of the junction differs from the germline gene, which may be a read error. The CDR3 loop reads CASSQSTNYGYTF. CDR3 sequence (DNA): TGCGCCAGCAGTCAGTCTACTAACTATGGCTACACCTTC. The gene calls are TRBV10-1 and TRBJ1-2; unclear D gene. The length of the CDR3 is 13 residues. Germline CDR1 and CDR2: WNHNN and SYGVQD (reference sequence).

The chain uses TRBV5-1 and TRBJ2-7; D is perhaps TRBD1 or TRBD2 (6 bases each). Germline CDR1 reads SGHRS; CDR2 reads YFSETQ. The CDR3 contains 14 residues. V lost 5 bases and J lost 0, with 12 bases in between. In DNA, the CDR3 is TGCGCCAGCAGGGAGGGGGTCTTCTCCTACGAGCAGTACTTC. This encodes CASREGVFSYEQYF.

This clone was counted once. CDR3 sequence: CASGRGTDTQYF. The CDR3 DNA reads as TGTGCCAGCGGCCGGGGCACAGATACGCAGTATTTT. The chain uses TRBV7-9 and TRBJ2-3; no definite D call. Germline V CDR1 and CDR2: SEHNR, FQNEAQ (reference sequence). The CDR3 length is 12 residues. With 8 bases removed from V and 1 base from J, the gap between germline ends came to 7 bases.

The chain has TRBV6-5 and TRBJ1-1; D call uncertain. The germline V and J ends were trimmed by 6 bases and 3 bases, with 14 bases remaining between them. The CDR3 is 14 residues long. CDR1 and CDR2 (germline): MNHEY, SVGAGI. The CDR3 loop is CASRRELGDTEAFF. Here the CDR3 DNA reads TGTGCCAGCAGGCGGGAACTTGGGGACACTGAAGCTTTCTTT.

The chain links TRBV5-1 to TRBJ1-3, with D possibly TRBD1 on 6 matching bases. Germline lookup yields CDR1 SGHRS and CDR2 YFSETQ. CDR3 length equals 16 residues. Trimming removed 0 bases at V and 2 bases at J, with 12 bases between. For the CDR3, the DNA is TGCGCCAGCAGCTTGGCAGGGGAACTCGCTGGAAACACCATATATTTT. Its protein is CASSLAGELAGNTIYF. The complete variable domain, with remaining parts taken from reference TRBV5-1 and TRBJ1-3, reads KAGVTQTPRYLIKTRGQQVTLSCSPISGHRSVSWYQQTPGQGLQFLFEYFSETQRNKGNFPGRFSGRQFSNSRSEMNVSTLELGDSALYLCASSLAGELAGNTIYFGEGSWLTVV.

V is TRBV6-6 and J is TRBJ2-1, with 8 bases matching TRBD2. Germline CDR1 is MNHNY and CDR2 is SVGAGI (reference sequence). Losses at the gene ends were 5 bases for V and 0 bases for J; bases not matched to a gene: 3. CDR3 length: 15 residues. The CDR3 protein is CASSPGTSSYNEQFF. Written as DNA, the CDR3 is TGTGCCAGCAGTCCCGGGACTAGCTCCTACAATGAGCAGTTCTTC.

The chain joins TRBV18 to TRBJ1-3; D remains unclear. The CDR3 is 13 residues long. Trimming removed 6 bases from V and 0 bases from J, with 6 bases in between. The germline CDR1 and CDR2 sequences are KGHSH and LQKENI. The DNA of the CDR3 is TGTGCCAGCTCCTTGCCCTCTGGAAACACCATATATTTT. This codes for CASSLPSGNTIYF.

This clone was observed a handful of times. The V and J genes are TRBV10-3 and TRBJ2-7, with 8 bases aligning to TRBD2. Per the germline V gene, CDR1 is ENHRY and CDR2 is SYGVKD. The CDR3 has 13 amino acids. Trimming took 10 bases from V and 3 from J; bases not matched to a gene: 8. DNA of the CDR3: TGTGCCACCTGGTCGGGGGGGATCTACGAGCAGTACTTC. Protein sequence: CATWSGGIYEQYF.

The chain uses TRBV18 and TRBJ1-2, with D perhaps TRBD1 (5 bases). The germline V gene encodes CDR1 KGHSH and CDR2 LQKENI. The V end lost 1 base, the J end lost 4 bases, and 16 bases lay between the germline ends. The CDR3 is 16 residues long. The CDR3 DNA follows: TGTGCCAGCTCACCACGCAGGGTAAGTTCCATCTATGGCTACACCTTC. Translated, it gives CASSPRRVSSIYGYTF. The full variable domain, rest sourced from reference TRBV18 and TRBJ1-2, is NAGVMQNPRHLVRRRGQEARLRCSPMKGHSHVYWYRQLPEEGLKFMVYLQKENIIDESGMPKERFSAEFPKEGPSILRIQQVVRGDSAAYFCASSPRRVSSIYGYTFGSGTRLTVV.

The table lists this clone with a few counts. The chain couples TRBV19 to TRBJ1-6; no reliable D call. Looked up from germline, CDR1 is LNHDA and CDR2 is SQIVND (reference sequence). The CDR3 is made up of 14 amino acids. The V gene lost 3 bases and the J gene lost 8 bases, with 11 bases spanning the gap. The CDR3 nucleotides read TGTGCCAGTAGTATGACAACAGTGGATTCACCCCTCCACTTT. Translated, it gives CASSMTTVDSPLHF.

The chain is built from TRBV30 and TRBJ1-3; perhaps TRBD1 as D (5 bases). The CDR3 extends over 15 amino acids. Germline V gives CDR1 GTSNPN, CDR2 SVGIG (reference sequence). Trimming took off 3 bases at V and 0 bases at J, with 12 bases between the two ends. The CDR3 region is CAWSQGRYSGNTIYF. CDR3 DNA: TGTGCCTGGAGCCAGGGACGGTACTCTGGAAACACCATATATTTT.

The DNA of the CDR3 is TGCGCCAGCAGCTTGGGGGGGTTTCAAACAGATACGCAGTATTTT. Protein sequence: CASSLGGFQTDTQYF. V gene TRBV5-1 combines with J gene TRBJ2-3; D possibly uses TRBD1 or TRBD2 (5 bases each). V shed 0 bases and J shed 3 bases, with 11 bases lying between them. Germline-derived CDR1 and CDR2 are SGHRS and YFSETQ. This CDR3 contains 15 residues. Full variable domain (missing parts from reference TRBV5-1 and TRBJ2-3): KAGVTQTPRYLIKTRGQQVTLSCSPISGHRSVSWYQQTPGQGLQFLFEYFSETQRNKGNFPGRFSGRQFSNSRSEMNVSTLELGDSALYLCASSLGGFQTDTQYFGPGTRLTVL.

The chain employs TRBV7-9 and TRBJ2-1, with 8 positions matching TRBD1. The V gene end was trimmed by 4 bases and the J gene end by 4 bases; junction bases not matched to a gene: 9. CDR1 and CDR2 from the germline V gene are SEHNR and FQNEAQ (reference sequence). There are 16 residues in the CDR3. CDR3 DNA sequence: TGTGCCAGCAGCTCTTCCGGGACAGGTTCTTACAATGAGCAGTTCTTC. It codes for CASSSSGTGSYNEQFF.

This clone was detected once. The chain joins TRBV4-2 to TRBJ1-1, with D hard to call. The CDR3 has 16 residues. Trimming removed 5 bases at V and 7 bases at J, with 23 bases between. Germline V gene sequence: CDR1 LGHNA, CDR2 YNFKEQ. The CDR3 here is CASSDNYEDNFIEAFF. DNA of the CDR3: TGTGCCAGCAGCGACAATTACGAGGATAACTTCATTGAAGCTTTCTTT.